Here is one TCR beta chain with its context. No antigen is known for it. These data belong to a study of shared clonotypes between healthy human individuals. Study findings and constraints: Sampling covered nothing but blood. Tissue TCR repertoires likely differ from those found in blood.

Every immunoSEQ plate was one replicate of a subset's evenly spread DNA. This table comes from immunoSEQ multiplex PCR, and its TCRdb copy is limited to in-frame clones, with some not included. Among 950,000 to 1,300,000 clones listed, about three quarters were seen once. The sequenced material came from memory CD4+ T cells sorted from blood. Indicated subset: CD45RA-negative fraction. The source of this sequence is a man younger than 30 in good health.

The DNA of the CDR3 is TGTGCCAGCAGTTACTCGGGGGGGACGGAGACCCAGTACTTC. It translates to CASSYSGGTETQYF. The V gene is TRBV6-5, the J gene TRBJ2-5; 7 bases line up with TRBD2. Germline trimming cut 0 bases from V and 5 bases from J; bases unmatched to any gene: 3. Looked up from germline, CDR1 is MNHEY and CDR2 is SVGAGI. The CDR3 runs 14 residues.